A selection of T cell receptor beta chains follows, all from one sample in a study of STAT5B mutations in CD4+ large granular lymphocyte leukemia. Clones were read by immunoSEQ multiplex PCR, and TCRdb kept only the in-frame ones, dropping some. The sample holds over 950 clones, roughly 73% seen once. The sequencing sample was made of PBMCs. The origin of the receptors is a man aged 60 to 75 with CD4+ T-cell large granular lymphocyte leukemia. Each CDR3 is given with its conserved first and last residue. D genes are given only for firm matches. Not every row has a clone size; where given, it reads once, few, many or a size class.

NA TRBJ2-2 TRBD2 TRBV2 CASTPSGGNTGELFF TGTGCCAGCACTCCTAGCGGGGGGAACACCGGGGAGCTGTTTTTT
NA TRBJ2-7 TRBD2 TRBV4-3 CASSQGGGGAGYEQYF TGCGCCAGCAGCCAAGGCGGGGGAGGGGCAGGTTACGAGCAGTACTTC
once TRBJ2-1 NA TRBV19 CASSIDTGGQYNEQFF TGTGCCAGTAGTATAGATACCGGGGGCCAGTACAATGAGCAGTTCTTC
NA TRBJ2-5 TRBD1 TRBV14 CASSQEWDFGTAQETQYF TGTGCCAGCAGCCAAGAATGGGATTTTGGGACAGCCCAAGAGACCCAGTACTTC
NA TRBJ1-4 NA TRBV7-8 CASSFPPGPTLGKNEKLFF TGTGCCAGCAGCTTCCCCCCGGGACCCACCTTAGGCAAGAATGAAAAACTGTTTTTT
once TRBJ2-1 TRBD2 TRBV2 CASSRGLAGAVSSYNEQFF TGTGCCAGCAGTCGAGGACTAGCGGGGGCCGTTAGCTCCTACAATGAGCAGTTCTTC
NA TRBJ2-7 NA TRBV7-9 CASSLGSAYEQYF TGTGCCAGCAGCTTAGGCTCTGCCTACGAGCAGTACTTC
NA TRBJ2-7 NA TRBV6-5 CASGAYEQYF TGTGCCAGCGGAGCCTACGAGCAGTACTTC
NA TRBJ2-3 NA TRBV7-2 CASSRDLPDTQYF TGTGCCAGCAGCCGGGACTTGCCAGATACGCAGTATTTT
medium-sized TRBJ2-3 NA TRBV7-8 CASSLGGLGTADTQYF TGTGCCAGCAGCTTAGGAGGTTTGGGGACTGCAGATACGCAGTATTTT
few TRBJ1-2 TRBD1 TRBV28 CASSSLTGEDYGYTF TGTGCCAGCAGTTCCCTCACAGGGGAGGACTATGGCTACACCTTC
NA TRBJ1-3 TRBD1 TRBV20-1 CSASSQGTIYF TGCAGTGCTTCCTCACAGGGGACCATATATTTT
NA TRBJ2-3 TRBD2 TRBV28 CASSFGGASVTDTQYF TGTGCCAGCAGTTTCGGGGGGGCCAGCGTCACAGATACGCAGTATTTT
NA TRBJ1-2 TRBD1 TRBV5-4 CASSPGQGFYGYTF TGTGCCAGCAGCCCGGGACAGGGGTTCTATGGCTACACCTTC
NA TRBJ1-2 NA TRBV9 CASSTRAIDGYTF TGTGCCAGCAGCACCAGGGCTATCGACGGCTACACCTTC
NA TRBJ2-7 TRBD1 TRBV4-1 CASSHADRDSLYEQYF TGCGCCAGCAGCCATGCCGACAGGGATTCGCTGTACGAGCAGTACTTC
once TRBJ1-5 TRBD1 TRBV2 CASRDQTGGNQPQHF TGTGCCAGCAGGGACCAGACAGGGGGCAATCAGCCCCAGCATTTT
NA TRBJ1-4 TRBD1 TRBV6-5 CASSPLGTGHEKLFF TGTGCCAGCAGTCCCCTCGGGACAGGGCATGAAAAACTGTTTTTT
NA TRBJ1-2 TRBD1 TRBV7-9 CASLGLGGTIHGYTF TGTGCCAGCTTAGGGTTAGGGGGCACGATTCATGGCTACACCTTC
NA TRBJ2-7 NA TRBV4-3 CASSQDRGSGLHEQYF TGCGCCAGCAGCCAAGATCGTGGGTCAGGGCTACACGAGCAGTACTTC
NA TRBJ1-1 TRBD1 TRBV6-6 CASSTRQGANTEAFF TGTGCCAGCAGTACCCGACAGGGGGCGAACACTGAAGCTTTCTTT
NA TRBJ2-3 TRBD1 TRBV5-6 CASSSATGGATDTQYF TGTGCCAGCAGCTCCGCAACAGGGGGCGCAACAGATACGCAGTATTTT
medium-sized TRBJ1-3 NA TRBV28 CASSDSSLTIYF TGTGCCAGCAGTGACAGTTCTTTGACCATATATTTT
few TRBJ1-1 NA TRBV7-9 CASSFRLPTDGNTEAFF TGTGCCAGCAGCTTTCGTCTGCCTACGGACGGGAACACTGAAGCTTTCTTT
NA TRBJ2-1 NA TRBV11-2 CASSLDPGYNEQFF TGTGCCAGCAGCTTGGACCCCGGGTACAATGAGCAGTTCTTC
NA TRBJ2-7 TRBD2 TRBV6-1 CASSEALTGGLSYEQYF TGTGCCAGCAGTGAAGCATTAACGGGGGGGCTGTCCTACGAGCAGTACTTC
NA TRBJ2-2 NA TRBV5-8 CASSLALKGGELFF TGTGCCAGCAGCTTGGCCTTGAAGGGCGGGGAGCTGTTTTTT